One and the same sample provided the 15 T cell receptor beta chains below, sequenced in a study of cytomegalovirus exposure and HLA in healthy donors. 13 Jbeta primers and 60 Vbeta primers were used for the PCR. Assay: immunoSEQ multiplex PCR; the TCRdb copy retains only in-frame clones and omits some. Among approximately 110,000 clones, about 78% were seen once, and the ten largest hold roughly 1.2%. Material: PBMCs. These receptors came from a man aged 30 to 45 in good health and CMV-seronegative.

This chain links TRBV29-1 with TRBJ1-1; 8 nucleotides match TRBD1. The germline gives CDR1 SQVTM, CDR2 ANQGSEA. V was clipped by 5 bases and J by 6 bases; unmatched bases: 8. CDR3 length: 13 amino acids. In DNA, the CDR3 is TGCAGCGTTACTCTGCAGGGGGCCTCTGAAGCTTTCTTT. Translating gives CSVTLQGASEAFF.

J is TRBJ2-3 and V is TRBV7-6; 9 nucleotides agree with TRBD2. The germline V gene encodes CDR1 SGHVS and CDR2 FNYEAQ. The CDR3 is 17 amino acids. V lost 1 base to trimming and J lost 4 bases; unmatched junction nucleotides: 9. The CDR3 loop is CASSLVLRGGRADTQYF. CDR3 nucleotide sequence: TGTGCCAGCAGCTTAGTACTGCGGGGGGGCCGGGCAGATACGCAGTATTTT. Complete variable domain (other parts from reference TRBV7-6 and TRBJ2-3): GAGVSQSPRYKVTKRGQDVALRCDPISGHVSLYWYRQALGQGPEFLTYFNYEAQQDKSGLPNDRFSAERPEGSISTLTIQRTEQRDSAMYRCASSLVLRGGRADTQYFGPGTRLTVL.

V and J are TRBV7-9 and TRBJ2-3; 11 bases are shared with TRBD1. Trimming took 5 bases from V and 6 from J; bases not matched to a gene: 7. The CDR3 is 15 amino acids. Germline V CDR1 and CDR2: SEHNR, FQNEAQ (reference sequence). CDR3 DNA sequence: TGTGCCAGCAGCCTCGGGACAGGGGGATTGGATACGCAGTATTTT. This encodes CASSLGTGGLDTQYF.

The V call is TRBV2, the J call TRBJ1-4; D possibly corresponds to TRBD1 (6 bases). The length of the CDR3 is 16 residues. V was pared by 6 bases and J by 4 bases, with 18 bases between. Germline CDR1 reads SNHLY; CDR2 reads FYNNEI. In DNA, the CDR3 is TGTGCCAGCAGCGTGACGCTGACAGGACTTAATGAAAAACTGTTTTTT. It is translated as CASSVTLTGLNEKLFF.

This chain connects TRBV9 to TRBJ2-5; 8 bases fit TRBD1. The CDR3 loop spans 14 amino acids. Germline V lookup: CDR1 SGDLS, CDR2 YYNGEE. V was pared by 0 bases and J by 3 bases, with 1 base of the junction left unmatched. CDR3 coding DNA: TGTGCCAGCAGCGTAGAACAGGGGGAAGAGACCCAGTACTTC. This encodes CASSVEQGEETQYF.

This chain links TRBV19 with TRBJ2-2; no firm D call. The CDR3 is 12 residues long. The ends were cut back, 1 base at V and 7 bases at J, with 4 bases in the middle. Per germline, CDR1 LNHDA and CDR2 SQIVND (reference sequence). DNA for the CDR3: TGTGCCAGTAGTATAGTCGTCGGGGAGCTGTTTTTT. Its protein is CASSIVVGELFF.

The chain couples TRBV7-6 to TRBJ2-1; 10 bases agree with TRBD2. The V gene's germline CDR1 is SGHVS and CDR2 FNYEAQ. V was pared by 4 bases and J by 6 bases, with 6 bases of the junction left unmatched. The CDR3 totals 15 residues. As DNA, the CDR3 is TGTGCCAGCAGCTACTCTAGCGGGAGTTCCAATGAGCAGTTCTTC. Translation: CASSYSSGSSNEQFF. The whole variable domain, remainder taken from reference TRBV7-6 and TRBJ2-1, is GAGVSQSPRYKVTKRGQDVALRCDPISGHVSLYWYRQALGQGPEFLTYFNYEAQQDKSGLPNDRFSAERPEGSISTLTIQRTEQRDSAMYRCASSYSSGSSNEQFFGPGTRLTVL.

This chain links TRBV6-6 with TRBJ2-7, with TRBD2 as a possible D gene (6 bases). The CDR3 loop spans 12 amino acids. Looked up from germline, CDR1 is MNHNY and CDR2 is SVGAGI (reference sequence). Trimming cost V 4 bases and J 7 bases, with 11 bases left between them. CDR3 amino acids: CASSSWGDEQYF. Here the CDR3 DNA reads TGTGCCAGCAGTTCCTGGGGGGATGAGCAGTACTTC.

The CDR3 DNA is TGTGCCAGCAGTGATAGACAGCTCTACAATGAGCAGTTCTTC. Its protein is CASSDRQLYNEQFF. The V call is TRBV6-5, the J call TRBJ2-1; maybe TRBD1 (5 bases). CDR1 and CDR2 from the germline V gene are MNHEY and SVGAGI. The CDR3 contains 14 residues. Trimming cost V 5 bases and J 3 bases, with 11 bases left between them.

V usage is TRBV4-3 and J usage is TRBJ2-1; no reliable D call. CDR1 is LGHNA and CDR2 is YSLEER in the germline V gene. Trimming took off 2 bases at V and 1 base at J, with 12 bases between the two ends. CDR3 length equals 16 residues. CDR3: CASSQLYDISYNEQFF. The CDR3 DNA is TGCGCCAGCAGCCAACTATATGACATATCCTACAATGAGCAGTTCTTC.

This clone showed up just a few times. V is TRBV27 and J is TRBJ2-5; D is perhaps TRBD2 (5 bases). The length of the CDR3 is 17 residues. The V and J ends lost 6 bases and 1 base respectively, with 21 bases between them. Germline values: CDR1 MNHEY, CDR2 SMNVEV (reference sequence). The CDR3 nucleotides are TGTGCCAGCAGAATATGGGCTAGCCGCGCTCGCCAAGAGACCCAGTACTTC. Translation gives CASRIWASRARQETQYF.

The CDR3 sequence is CASSLDRGYGEQYF. CDR3 bases: TGTGCCAGCAGCTTAGACAGGGGTTACGGCGAGCAGTACTTC. V and J are TRBV7-8 and TRBJ2-7; TRBD1 matches at 7 bases. Germline lookup yields CDR1 SGHVS and CDR2 FQNEAQ. The CDR3 is 14 amino acids. V lost 1 base to trimming and J lost 6 bases; unmatched junction nucleotides: 6. Full variable domain (missing parts from reference TRBV7-8 and TRBJ2-7): GAGVSQSPRYKVAKRGQDVALRCDPISGHVSLFWYQQALGQGPEFLTYFQNEAQLDKSGLPSDRFFAERPEGSVSTLKIQRTQQEDSAVYLCASSLDRGYGEQYFGPGTRLTVT.

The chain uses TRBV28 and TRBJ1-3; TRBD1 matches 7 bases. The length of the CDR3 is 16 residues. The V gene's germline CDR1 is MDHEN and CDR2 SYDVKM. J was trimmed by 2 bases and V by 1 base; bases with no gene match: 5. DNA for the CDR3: TGTGCCAGCAGTTTATTACAGGGGAGGACTGGAAACACCATATATTTT. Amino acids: CASSLLQGRTGNTIYF.

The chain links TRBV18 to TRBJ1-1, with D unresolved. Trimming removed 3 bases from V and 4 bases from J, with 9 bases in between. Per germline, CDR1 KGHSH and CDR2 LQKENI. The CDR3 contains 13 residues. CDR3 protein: CASSPGVVTEAFF. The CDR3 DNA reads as TGTGCCAGCTCACCCGGGGTAGTCACTGAAGCTTTCTTT. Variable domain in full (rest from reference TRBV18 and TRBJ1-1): NAGVMQNPRHLVRRRGQEARLRCSPMKGHSHVYWYRQLPEEGLKFMVYLQKENIIDESGMPKERFSAEFPKEGPSILRIQQVVRGDSAAYFCASSPGVVTEAFFGQGTRLTVV.

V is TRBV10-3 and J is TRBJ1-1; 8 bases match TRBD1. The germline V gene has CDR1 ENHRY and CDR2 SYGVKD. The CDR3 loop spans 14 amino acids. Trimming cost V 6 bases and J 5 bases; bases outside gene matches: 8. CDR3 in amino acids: CAIRVQGDNTEAFF. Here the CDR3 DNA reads TGTGCCATCAGGGTACAGGGGGATAATACTGAAGCTTTCTTT.